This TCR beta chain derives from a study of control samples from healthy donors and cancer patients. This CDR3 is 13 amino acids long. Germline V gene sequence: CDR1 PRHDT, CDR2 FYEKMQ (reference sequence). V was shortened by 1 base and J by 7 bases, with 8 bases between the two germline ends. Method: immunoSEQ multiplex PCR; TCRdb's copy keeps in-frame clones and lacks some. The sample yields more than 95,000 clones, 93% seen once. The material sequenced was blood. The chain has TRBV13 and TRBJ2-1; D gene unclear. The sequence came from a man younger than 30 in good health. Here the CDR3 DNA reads TGTGCCAGCAGCTTAGCCAGGCTGAATGAGCAGTTCTTC. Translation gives CASSLARLNEQFF. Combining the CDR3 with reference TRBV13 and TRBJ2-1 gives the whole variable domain AAGVIQSPRHLIKEKRETATLKCYPIPRHDTVYWYQQGPGQDPQFLISFYEKMQSDKGSIPDRFSAQQFSDYHSELNMSSLELGDSALYFCASSLARLNEQFFGPGTRLTVL.